This T cell receptor beta chain was captured in a study of CD8+ T cells in alopecia areata. Study findings and constraints: Higher clonality and more expanded CD8+ clones appeared in lesional than normal scalp.

The germline V gene encodes CDR1 SGHDN and CDR2 FVKESK. The V and J ends lost 0 bases and 3 bases respectively, with 11 bases between them. The CDR3 has 15 residues. The authors sorted CD4+ and CD8+ T cells from PBMCs. As concerns this clone: The antigen remains unidentified.

RNA was extracted and reverse transcribed into cDNA as the sequencing template. Assay: immunoSEQ multiplex PCR; the TCRdb copy retains only in-frame clones and omits some. The sample lists some 110,000 clones; less than 80% were seen once. The sample taken for sequencing was CD4+ T cells sorted from blood. V and J are TRBV14 and TRBJ2-5, with TRBD2 as a possible D gene (5 bases). The receptor was isolated from a human donor in good health. The CDR3 region is CASSQDNPTKETQYF. DNA for the CDR3: TGTGCCAGCAGCCAAGATAATCCGACTAAAGAGACCCAGTACTTC.